The rows below give T cell receptor beta chains drawn from one sample of a study of blood T cells in healthy people across ages. From the 5' RACE reads, TCRdb called clonotypes with MiXCR, one entry per CDR3 protein. Of about 670,000 distinct CDR3 sequences in the sample, approximately 40% were seen once. Sequencing used blood. All receptors derive from an older man in good health. Both conserved end residues are trimmed from each CDR3. Fields, in order: V gene, J gene, CDR3 protein.

>TRBV10-3|TRBJ2-3
AIRRGTGAEHTDTQY
>TRBV6-1|TRBJ2-3
ASSPTTRADTQY
>TRBV5-1|TRBJ2-7
ASSGVTGNYEQY
>TRBV12-3/TRBV12-4|TRBJ1-2
ASSPTGGGGYT
>TRBV20-1|.
SVRMQGNYEQY
>TRBV7-6|TRBJ2-7
ASRAGAEYEQY
>TRBV24-1|TRBJ2-5
ATSDKIGTGSLQETQY
>TRBV3-1|TRBJ1-4
ASSRNSNEKLF
>TRBV25-1|TRBJ2-1
ASRAGPGANEQF
>TRBV6-5|TRBJ2-1
ASSQGSSYNEQF
>TRBV15|TRBJ2-5
ATNLQRQETQY
>TRBV6-4|TRBJ1-1
ASSDGQAGTEAF
>TRBV6-2/TRBV6-3|TRBJ2-1
ASQRTSARGEQF
>TRBV3-1|.
ASSQPWDRAKKETQY
>TRBV29-1|TRBJ1-5
SVRDSPYQPQH
>TRBV29-1|TRBJ1-6
SVKTGGMRSPLH
>TRBV18|TRBJ1-2
ASSEGQAKSYT
>TRBV6-2/TRBV6-3|TRBJ2-5
ASSPILAGSKQY
>TRBV20-1|TRBJ2-7
SARDPGTRVGVEQY
>TRBV29-1|TRBJ1-1
SVKSQILGTEAF
>TRBV7-9|TRBJ2-2
ASSPLGGITGELF
>TRBV6-6|TRBJ2-7
ASSYRGGYEQY
>TRBV20-1|TRBJ1-5
SARRFRNSNQPQH
>TRBV27|TRBJ1-1
ARSTPGQGAQTEPF
>TRBV7-9|TRBJ2-3
ASSRRQGGTQY
>TRBV6-1|TRBJ2-4
ASSGGGDAKNIQY
>TRBV29-1|TRBJ2-7
SVVQLTSYEQY
>TRBV7-2|TRBJ1-2
ASSLVQRGGYGYT